This T cell receptor (beta chain) was captured by sequencing in a study of beta chain features in type 1 diabetes. Reverse transcribing all isolated RNA meant expressed TCRB transcripts were sequenced. Several million reads were obtained on average from naive, central memory and regulatory T cell samples. Generated by immunoSEQ multiplex PCR, the TCRdb table keeps only in-frame clones and is missing some. The sample consists of about 650,000 clones, 9.5% to 15% of them appearing once. Germline CDR1 is MNHNY and CDR2 is SVGAGI (reference sequence). V was trimmed by 5 bases and J by 1 base, leaving 6 bases between them. The CDR3 consists of 14 residues. Notes on the study in general: Shorter TCRB CDR3s, moderately but significantly so, marked every one of the four CD4+ subsets in Type 1 diabetes patients.

About this clone: Its antigen is still unknown.

The TCR originated in a man aged 30 to 39 with type 1 diabetes. The specimen sequenced was naive CD4+ T cells from blood. The chain recombines TRBV6-6 with TRBJ2-6; unclear D gene. CDR3 coding DNA: TGTGCCAGCAGTCCGGCATCTGGGGCCAACGTCCTGACTTTC. This encodes CASSPASGANVLTF.